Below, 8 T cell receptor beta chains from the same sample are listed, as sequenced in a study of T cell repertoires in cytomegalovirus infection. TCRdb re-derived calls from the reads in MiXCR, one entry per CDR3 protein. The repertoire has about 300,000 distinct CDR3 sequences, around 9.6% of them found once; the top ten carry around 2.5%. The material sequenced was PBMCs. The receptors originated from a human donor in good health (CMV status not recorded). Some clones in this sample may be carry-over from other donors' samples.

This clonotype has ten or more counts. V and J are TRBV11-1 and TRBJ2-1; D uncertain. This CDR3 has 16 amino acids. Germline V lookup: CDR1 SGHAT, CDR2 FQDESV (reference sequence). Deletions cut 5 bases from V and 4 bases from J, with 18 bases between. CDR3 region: CASSKTPPDGYNEQFF. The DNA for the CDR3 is TGTGCCAGCAGCAAGACCCCCCCGGATGGGTACAATGAGCAGTTCTTC.

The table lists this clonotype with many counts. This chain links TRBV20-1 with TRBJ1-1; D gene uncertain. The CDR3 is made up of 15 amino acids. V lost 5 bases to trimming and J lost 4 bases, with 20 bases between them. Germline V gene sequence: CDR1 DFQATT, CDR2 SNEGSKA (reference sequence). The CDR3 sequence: CSAAPFGRRSTEAFF. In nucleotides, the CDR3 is TGCAGTGCTGCCCCTTTCGGGAGGCGGAGCACTGAAGCTTTCTTT.

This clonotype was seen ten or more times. CDR3 loop: CASRGTAPNEQFF. CDR3 nucleotide sequence: TGTGCCAGCAGGGGGACAGCCCCCAATGAGCAGTTCTTC. This chain joins TRBV6-2 or TRBV6-3 and TRBJ2-1, with 7 bases matching TRBD1. Trimming removed 6 bases from V and 6 bases from J; junction bases left unmatched: 5. Germline CDR1 reads MNHEY; CDR2 reads SVGEGT. The CDR3 runs 13 residues.

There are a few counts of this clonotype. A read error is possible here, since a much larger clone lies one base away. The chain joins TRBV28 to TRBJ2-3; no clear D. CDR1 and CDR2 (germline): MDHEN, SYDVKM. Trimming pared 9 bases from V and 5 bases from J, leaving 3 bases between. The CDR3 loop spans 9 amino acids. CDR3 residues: CARGDTQYF. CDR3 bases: TGTGCCAGAGGAGATACGCAGTATTTT.

The CDR3 loop reads CASSPPYRLETQYF. DNA for the CDR3: TGTGCCAGCTCACCACCTTACAGGTTGGAGACCCAGTACTTC. The chain recombines TRBV18 with TRBJ2-5; D is perhaps TRBD1 (5 bases). Looked up from germline, CDR1 is KGHSH and CDR2 is LQKENI. This CDR3 has 14 amino acids. The V end lost 0 bases, the J end lost 5 bases, and 10 bases lay between the germline ends.

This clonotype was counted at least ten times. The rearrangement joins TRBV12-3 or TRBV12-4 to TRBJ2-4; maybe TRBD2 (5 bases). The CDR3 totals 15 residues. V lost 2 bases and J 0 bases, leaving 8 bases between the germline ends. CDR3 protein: CASSLSGLAKNIQYF. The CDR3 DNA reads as TGTGCCAGCAGTTTATCAGGACTAGCCAAAAACATTCAGTACTTC.

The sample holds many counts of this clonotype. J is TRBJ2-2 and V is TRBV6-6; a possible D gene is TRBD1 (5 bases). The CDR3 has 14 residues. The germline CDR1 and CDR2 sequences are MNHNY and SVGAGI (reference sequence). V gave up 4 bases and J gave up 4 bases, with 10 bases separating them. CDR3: CASSWGRGTGELFF. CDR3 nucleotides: TGTGCCAGCAGTTGGGGCCGAGGCACCGGGGAGCTGTTTTTT.

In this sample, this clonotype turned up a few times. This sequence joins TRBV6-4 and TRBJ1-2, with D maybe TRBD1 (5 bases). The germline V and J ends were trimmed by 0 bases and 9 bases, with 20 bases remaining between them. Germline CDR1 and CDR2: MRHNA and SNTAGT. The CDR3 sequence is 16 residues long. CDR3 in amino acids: CASSDSHPSGTESYTF. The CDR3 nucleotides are TGTGCCAGCAGTGACTCGCACCCTTCAGGGACCGAGAGCTACACCTTC.